These 4 T cell receptor beta chains originate from one sample sequenced in a study of CD8+CD57+ T cells in acquired aplastic anemia. Template material for TCR beta VDJ and CDR3 profiling consisted of genomic DNA. TCRdb recomputed calls from the reads with MiXCR, one row per CDR3 protein. The table records around 79,000 distinct CDR3 sequences, 55% to 75% of them present only once. Those patients picked for sequencing had displayed CD8+CD57+ cell expansion on flow cytometry. The sequencing input was sorted CD4+, CD8+, or CD8+CD57+ T cells (not recorded which) from PBMCs. These TCRs come from a human donor with aplastic anemia.

The genes are TRBV10-3 and TRBJ1-5, with 8 bases identical to TRBD1. The V gene end was trimmed by 3 bases and the J gene end by 0 bases; junction bases not matched to a gene: 4. The CDR3 length is 16 residues. Germline values: CDR1 ENHRY, CDR2 SYGVKD. The CDR3 protein is CAISDRGLGSNQPQHF. DNA for the CDR3: TGTGCCATCAGTGACAGGGGGCTTGGTAGCAATCAGCCCCAGCATTTT.

About this clonotype: One base away lies a much larger clone, so this may be a sequencing read error. Likely a read error: the CDR3 ends without its conserved phenylalanine or tryptophan. This rearrangement joins TRBV4-1 to TRBJ2-7; D not certain. The CDR3 covers 15 residues. Germline CDR1 reads MGHRA; CDR2 reads YSYEKL. The V end was cut by 0 bases, the J end by 4 bases, with 13 bases between. In DNA, the CDR3 is TGCGCCAGCAGCCAAGACCTCTACCGGGTTTACGAGCAGTACCTC. Translating it yields CASSQDLYRVYEQYL.

This clonotype was counted once. This chain joins TRBV20-1 and TRBJ1-5, with D hard to call. The V end was cut by 4 bases, the J end by 3 bases, with 13 bases between. The CDR3 is made up of 14 amino acids. Looked up from germline, CDR1 is DFQATT and CDR2 is SNEGSKA (reference sequence). The CDR3 region has the DNA TGCAGTGCTATTGAGGACTCATACAATCAGCCCCAGCATTTT. Protein sequence: CSAIEDSYNQPQHF.

In this sample, this clonotype turned up a few times. The chain employs TRBV29-1 and TRBJ2-2; 7 nucleotides line up with TRBD2. This CDR3 contains 14 residues. Germline CDR1 reads SQVTM; CDR2 reads ANQGSEA. The ends lost 5 bases at V and 1 base at J; junction bases unmatched: 4. CDR3 loop: CSVRAGVNTGELFF. The DNA of the CDR3 is TGCAGCGTTCGGGCGGGGGTGAACACCGGGGAGCTGTTTTTT.